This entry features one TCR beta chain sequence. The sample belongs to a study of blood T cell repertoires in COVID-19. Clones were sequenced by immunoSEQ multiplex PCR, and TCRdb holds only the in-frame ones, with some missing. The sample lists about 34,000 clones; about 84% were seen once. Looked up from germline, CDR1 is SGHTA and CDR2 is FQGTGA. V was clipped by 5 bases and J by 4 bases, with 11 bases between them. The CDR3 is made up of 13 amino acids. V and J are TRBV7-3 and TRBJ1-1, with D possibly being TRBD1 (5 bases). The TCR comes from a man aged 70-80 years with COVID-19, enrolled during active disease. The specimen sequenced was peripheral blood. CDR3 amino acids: CASSPGGTTEAFF. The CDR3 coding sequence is TGTGCCAGCAGCCCCGGGGGAACCACTGAAGCTTTCTTT.